The present entry profiles one TCR beta chain with its context. This receptor's antigen is unknown. The read is 3 residues too short to cover the CDR3 end, so that end is filled in from the germline J gene. This record comes from a study of T cells in women clearing cervical HPV infection (dated by TCRdb to the late 2010s). Notes on the research overall: The cases were roughly 25 women with histologically confirmed HPV16-related CIN3 or worse, and 2 of these cases were invasive cancers. Controls were under 30 women whose single incident HPV16 infection cleared within 12 months without precancer or cancer developing. Among cases, blood sampling occurred a median of 149 days after lesion detection, with an interquartile range of about 80 to 200 days. Cases and controls were matched on age within five years and on year of sample collection. Quality controls consisted of five blinded duplicates per group, for a total of approximately 60 samples made up of roughly 50 participants and roughly 10 replicates. Blood from cases was drawn at the visit where the lesion was first identified, while blood from controls was drawn once the infection was no longer detected. HLA typing was available for only a few women, so HLA type could not be excluded as a confounder. Median age was about 30 years in cases versus just over 37 in controls, and baseline characteristics did not differ significantly. The exploratory proof-of-principle case-control study was nested within the Guanacaste HPV Natural History Study in Costa Rica and compared TCR repertoires across cervical HPV16 outcomes. In the parent cohort, roughly 10,000 women aged 18 or older were enrolled in Guanacaste, Costa Rica, during about 1992 to 1994 and were followed for 6 to 7 years.

Ends trimmed: V by 4 bases, J by 4 bases; bases unmatched to a gene: 6. Its CDR3 holds 15 amino acids, cysteine through phenylalanine. The CDR3 was read in part: 36 bases, with the frame set at base 1. The germline V gene gives CDR1 as SGHAT and CDR2 as FQNNGV. TCR beta CDR3 regions were amplified by multiplex PCR from an average of roughly 1.1 ug genomic DNA per sample using the immunoSEQ assay. Primer bias was corrected in the assay by using a complete synthetic TCR repertoire to establish an amplification baseline. Amplicons were sequenced on the Illumina platform. Per the original workflow: Sequence errors were corrected by clustering with frequency ratios and a modified nearest-neighbor algorithm, and the sequences were then analyzed in the immunoSEQ Analyzer using IMGT gene definitions. At each rarefaction depth, TCR richness and evenness were averaged over 20 rarefaction repeats, and samples with fewer sequences than the depth were excluded. V, D and J gene relative abundances were compared between groups with Wilcoxon rank sum tests, applying FDR correction. For the blinded duplicates, the intraclass correlation was 95% to 97% for TCR richness and averaged 76.4% across roughly 69 gene segments. As stored in TCRdb, this immuneACCESS dataset retains in-frame rearrangements with V and J assigned. A fraction of the clones does not appear; measured against another copy, unresolved V genes explain less than half of the discrepancy, and the remainder lacks a known reason. The D gene and trimming were derived from the DNA, and the V and J assignments and clone size from that table. The table for this sample records 25,000 to 30,000 clones. Approximately 24% of the sample goes to the ten largest clones.

Overall results and qualifications from the work: Cases had lower TRBV6-7 relative abundance than controls (approximately 0.1% versus 0.16%; Bonferroni P = 0.0008). CIN3+ cases had significantly higher TCR repertoire richness than controls across sequencing depths, but evenness did not differ between the groups. Because of the cross-sectional design, the study could not determine whether the associations came before infection or resulted from infection, and neither effector/memory subsets nor HPV-specific T cells were isolated. Cases were distinguished from controls with an estimated AUC of over 0.75 by random forest classifiers combining richness and V gene abundances. Because the number of T cells in each sample was unknown, differences in richness could reflect differing T-cell content rather than repertoire biology.

Every participant had a single incident cervical HPV16 infection, and prevalent HPV16 infections were excluded. Cervical HPV DNA was detected by MY09/MY11 PCR and genotyped by dot-blot hybridization. About 15 mL of heparinized blood were centrifuged, and the buffy coat was aliquoted, frozen at -30°C, then stored at -80°C. QIAGEN kits were used to extract genomic DNA from the buffy coat specimens. The specimen was blood buffy coat. The receptor was isolated from a woman aged 18 to 75 with a cervical HPV16 infection that either progressed to CIN3+ or cleared (not recorded which). The rearrangement joined TRBV11-2 to TRBJ1-1, with 10 junctional bases fitting TRBD1. The covered CDR3 bases are TGTGCCAGCAGCTACCTTGGGACAGGGGTCACTGAA. Translated, this gives CASSYLGTGVTE. The complete CDR3 protein is CASSYLGTGVTEAFF.